Listed below are T cell receptor beta chains from one sample, sequenced in a study of T cell responses to AZD1222 COVID-19 vaccine. This table comes from immunoSEQ multiplex PCR, and its TCRdb copy is limited to in-frame clones, with some not included. The sample records around 150,000 clones, approximately 90% being singletons. Sequenced here: peripheral blood, sampled on day 0 of MenACWY control vaccination. These receptors originate from an adult in good health. Both conserved end residues are part of each CDR3. A D gene is named only where the DNA matches it firmly. For some rows the clone size is stated as once, few or many, or as a class when expanded; others skip it.

abundance,v_gene,d_gene,j_gene,CDR3aa,CDR3nt
NA,TRBV9,NA,TRBJ1-2,CASSVASGPRSNYGYTF,TGTGCCAGCAGCGTAGCTTCAGGGCCCCGTTCTAACTATGGCTACACCTTC
NA,TRBV18,NA,TRBJ1-3,CASSPRDTGNTIYF,TGTGCCAGCTCACCTCGGGACACTGGAAACACCATATATTTT
NA,TRBV7-8,NA,TRBJ1-5,CASSLQTRNQPQHF,TGTGCCAGCAGCCTGCAGACCCGCAATCAGCCCCAGCATTTT
NA,TRBV19,NA,TRBJ1-2,CASRYRDGVRGYTF,TGTGCCAGTAGATATAGGGACGGTGTCAGGGGCTACACCTTC
NA,TRBV5-4,NA,TRBJ2-5,CASSLGGNEETQYF,TGTGCCAGCAGCTTGGGGGGGAATGAAGAGACCCAGTACTTC
NA,TRBV6-1,TRBD1,TRBJ2-7,CASREDRGPYEQYF,TGTGCCAGCAGAGAAGACAGGGGGCCCTACGAGCAGTACTTC
NA,TRBV28,NA,TRBJ1-1,CASSSGTGTEAFF,TGTGCCAGCAGTTCCGGGACGGGGACTGAAGCTTTCTTT
NA,TRBV5-4,NA,TRBJ2-1,CASNSRGNTPENEQFF,TGTGCCAGCAATTCGCGTGGGAACACCCCGGAGAATGAGCAGTTCTTC
NA,TRBV9,NA,TRBJ2-5,CASSVSYQETQYF,TGTGCCAGCAGCGTTAGCTACCAAGAGACCCAGTACTTC
NA,TRBV30,NA,TRBJ2-7,CAWSAPLVSSYEQYF,TGTGCCTGGAGTGCCCCTCTTGTTAGCTCCTACGAGCAGTACTTC
NA,TRBV5-4,NA,TRBJ2-2,CASSWGAGEHTGELFF,TGTGCCAGCAGCTGGGGAGCGGGTGAACACACCGGGGAGCTGTTTTTT
few,TRBV9,NA,TRBJ1-4,CASSVDTTTEEKLFF,TGTGCCAGCAGCGTAGACACAACGACGGAGGAAAAACTGTTTTTT
NA,TRBV6-5,TRBD2,TRBJ2-5,CASSLTSERETQYF,TGTGCCAGCAGTTTAACTAGCGAGCGTGAGACCCAGTACTTC
NA,TRBV4-3,TRBD1,TRBJ1-6,CASSKRTGRKESPYNSPLHF,TGCGCCAGCAGCAAACGGACAGGGAGAAAGGAGAGCCCCTATAATTCACCCCTCCACTTT
NA,TRBV19,TRBD2,TRBJ2-3,CASKWLAGTDTQYF,TGTGCCAGTAAGTGGCTAGCGGGGACAGATACGCAGTATTTT
NA,TRBV5-1,NA,TRBJ1-1,CASSLKGRGHTEAFF,TGCGCCAGCAGCCTAAAAGGTCGGGGTCACACTGAAGCTTTCTTT
NA,TRBV7-2,TRBD1,TRBJ1-5,CASSLGGTVNQPQHF,TGTGCCAGCAGCTTAGGCGGGACAGTCAATCAGCCCCAGCATTTT
NA,TRBV5-5,TRBD1,TRBJ1-2,CASSPDRGSYGYTF,TGTGCCAGCAGCCCAGACAGGGGGAGCTATGGCTACACCTTC
NA,TRBV28,TRBD1,TRBJ2-7,CASGRAGTASYEQYF,TGTGCCAGCGGTAGAGCCGGGACAGCCTCCTACGAGCAGTACTTC
NA,TRBV7-2,TRBD1,TRBJ2-2,CASSQDRVWNTGELFF,TGTGCCAGCAGCCAAGACAGGGTTTGGAACACCGGGGAGCTGTTTTTT
NA,TRBV19,NA,TRBJ1-5,CASSGTRGTHNQPQHF,TGTGCCAGTAGTGGGACCCGGGGGACCCATAATCAGCCCCAGCATTTT
once,TRBV5-6,TRBD2,TRBJ2-1,CASSKTSGSPYNEQFF,TGTGCCAGCAGCAAGACTAGCGGGAGCCCCTACAATGAGCAGTTCTTC
few,TRBV6-5,NA,TRBJ1-5,CASSGDRNSNQPQHF,TGTGCCAGCAGCGGCGACAGGAATAGCAATCAGCCCCAGCATTTT
NA,TRBV7-2,NA,TRBJ2-1,CASSLELSSYNEQFF,TGTGCCAGCAGCTTAGAACTGAGCTCCTACAATGAGCAGTTCTTC
NA,TRBV28,NA,TRBJ1-2,CASSSLYGYTF,TGTGCCAGCAGCTCTCTCTATGGCTACACCTTC
NA,TRBV25-1,NA,TRBJ1-2,CASSESWYGYTF,TGTGCCAGCAGTGAATCGTGGTATGGCTACACCTTC
NA,TRBV6-1,TRBD2,TRBJ2-3,CASSELAGDPGTDTQYF,TGTGCCAGCAGTGAACTAGCGGGAGACCCAGGGACAGATACGCAGTATTTT
NA,TRBV4-2,NA,TRBJ2-7,CASSPLAGVYESRQYF,TGTGCCAGCAGCCCTTTGGCTGGAGTCTACGAATCGAGGCAGTACTTC
NA,TRBV3-1/TRBV3-2,NA,TRBJ1-1,CASSSRMNTEAFF,TGTGCCAGCAGTTCACGCATGAACACTGAAGCTTTCTTT
NA,TRBV12-3/TRBV12-4,NA,TRBJ1-5,CASSLGRNQPQHF,TGTGCCAGCAGCCTAGGAAGGAATCAGCCCCAGCATTTT
NA,TRBV12-3/TRBV12-4,NA,TRBJ2-2,CASSTQLTGELFF,TGTGCCAGCAGTACCCAGCTAACCGGGGAGCTGTTTTTT
NA,TRBV7-6,NA,TRBJ1-2,CASSLAVDSGYTF,TGTGCCAGCAGCTTAGCGGTGGACAGTGGCTACACCTTC
NA,TRBV7-8,NA,TRBJ2-7,CASSQPPAEQYF,TGTGCCAGCAGCCAACCGCCGGCCGAGCAGTACTTC
once,TRBV9,TRBD1,TRBJ1-2,CASSPHLIGQGALEAGYTF,TGTGCCAGCAGCCCGCACCTCATAGGACAGGGGGCCCTCGAGGCGGGCTACACCTTC
NA,TRBV7-9,NA,TRBJ1-5,CASSLSGNQPQHF,TGTGCCAGCAGCTTATCGGGTAATCAGCCCCAGCATTTT
NA,TRBV5-1,TRBD2,TRBJ2-7,CASSASSGSAYEQYF,TGCGCCAGCAGCGCATCTAGCGGGAGCGCCTACGAGCAGTACTTC
few,TRBV12-3/TRBV12-4,NA,TRBJ2-7,CASSLAGSYEQYF,TGTGCCAGCAGTTTAGCCGGTTCCTACGAGCAGTACTTC
NA,TRBV4-1,TRBD2,TRBJ2-3,CASRVVGSGRPRDTQYF,TGCGCCAGCAGGGTTGTTGGGAGCGGGAGGCCTCGGGATACGCAGTATTTT
NA,TRBV5-1,TRBD1,TRBJ2-3,CASSLAVGGYTDTQYF,TGCGCCAGCAGCCTGGCAGTAGGGGGCTACACAGATACGCAGTATTTT
NA,TRBV18,NA,TRBJ1-2,CASSPGGGANYGYTF,TGTGCCAGCTCACCCGGGGGGGGTGCTAACTATGGCTACACCTTC
NA,TRBV9,TRBD1,TRBJ1-4,CASSGQGEKLFF,TGTGCCAGCAGCGGACAGGGGGAAAAACTGTTTTTT
NA,TRBV5-1,NA,TRBJ1-2,CASSLNRLGGYTF,TGCGCCAGCAGCTTGAATCGGTTAGGGGGCTACACCTTC
NA,TRBV6-6,NA,TRBJ1-1,CASSYGGMNTEAFF,TGTGCCAGCAGTTACGGAGGGATGAACACTGAAGCTTTCTTT
NA,TRBV5-4,NA,TRBJ2-5,CASRGGLGETQYF,TGTGCCAGCAGAGGGGGGCTGGGGGAGACCCAGTACTTC
NA,TRBV24-1,TRBD1,TRBJ2-1,CATRGDRVDEQFF,TGTGCCACCAGGGGGGACAGGGTCGATGAGCAGTTCTTC
NA,TRBV5-5,TRBD2,TRBJ2-6,CASAKGRATGANVLTF,TGTGCCAGCGCCAAGGGGAGGGCTACTGGGGCCAACGTCCTGACTTTC
NA,TRBV7-9,NA,TRBJ1-3,CASSSPHVGFSGNTIYF,TGTGCCAGCAGCTCCCCTCACGTAGGCTTCTCTGGAAACACCATATATTTT
NA,TRBV9,NA,TRBJ1-5,CASSVTGTSNQPQHF,TGTGCCAGCAGCGTTACAGGTACTAGCAATCAGCCCCAGCATTTT
NA,TRBV7-3,NA,TRBJ1-1,CASSWGQNTEAFF,TGTGCCAGCAGCTGGGGACAGAACACTGAAGCTTTCTTT